Described below is a single T cell receptor (beta chain) sequence and its context. Germline V lookup: CDR1 MGHRA, CDR2 YSYEKL. V lost 4 bases to trimming and J lost 9 bases, with 16 bases between them. The CDR3 length is 14 residues. The record originates from a study of blood T cell repertoires in COVID-19. The data were produced by immunoSEQ multiplex PCR, yet TCRdb's version contains in-frame clones alone and is incomplete. The data show roughly 400,000 clones, with about 87% seen just once and 2.3% held by the top ten. The genes are TRBV4-1 and TRBJ1-5; D gene ambiguous. The sequence was collected from an older woman with COVID-19, enrolled during active disease. Source material: peripheral blood. The CDR3 loop reads CASSLSPREVPQHF. CDR3 coding DNA: TGCGCCAGCAGCCTGTCTCCTCGGGAGGTGCCCCAGCATTTT.